This TCR beta chain stems from a study of cytomegalovirus exposure and HLA in healthy donors. Study results and limitations: When presence/absence was analysed, sequencing depth was taken to be roughly uniform across donors.

This PCR relied on a set of 60 Vbeta primers and 13 Jbeta primers. Measured with immunoSEQ multiplex PCR; TCRdb has only the in-frame clones, and not every one. The table records 35,000 to 45,000 clones, 50% of them present only once. Note on this clone: The antigen is unknown. Other DNA sequences in the sample encode the same CDR3.

Specimen: PBMCs. The clonotype was recovered from a human donor in good health.

CDR3 sequence reads: CASSYSRQGGTEAFF. The DNA of the CDR3 is TGTGCCAGCAGTTACTCCCGGCAGGGAGGAACTGAAGCTTTCTTT. This rearrangement joins TRBV6-5 to TRBJ1-1, with a tentative D call TRBD1 (5 bases). Trimming left V 0 bases short and J 5 bases short, with 13 bases between. The germline CDR1 and CDR2 sequences are MNHEY and SVGAGI. The CDR3 length is 15 residues.